The clone carrying this TCR beta chain came up once. The sample comes from a study of blood T cell repertoires in COVID-19. About the research overall: COVID-19 samples from acute and convalescent phases originated in the United States, Italy and Spain.

Measured with immunoSEQ multiplex PCR; TCRdb has only the in-frame clones, and not every one. The sample comprises about 210,000 clones, about four fifths of which are singletons, and 6.9% rests with the top ten. The CDR3 consists of 13 residues. The V gene's germline CDR1 is KGHDR and CDR2 SFDVKD. The V gene lost 2 bases and the J gene lost 10 bases, with 13 bases spanning the gap. Sequencing used peripheral blood. The TCR was taken from a man between 60 and 75 years old with acute or convalescent COVID-19. The V and J genes are TRBV24-1 and TRBJ1-1; weak D call: TRBD1 (5 bases). CDR3 in amino acids: CATSDSGVGTAFF. The CDR3 DNA follows: TGTGCCACCAGTGATTCGGGGGTAGGGACAGCTTTCTTT.